This T cell receptor (beta chain) was captured by sequencing in a study of T cell responses to AZD1222 COVID-19 vaccine (dated by TCRdb to the early 2020s). Some background on the complete study: AZD1222 recipients whose second dose came at about 4 weeks and those whose second dose came at about 12 weeks were combined into one group, since spike-specific TCR depth and breadth did not differ between the two schedules. TCR sequencing was performed for roughly 240 trial participants, of whom around 200 were given two doses of AZD1222 and around 25 were given two doses of MenACWY control vaccine. Trial participants were enrolled by age into subgroups of 18-55, 56-69 and 70-plus years, and roughly 150, 30 and 60 TCR-sequenced participants, respectively, were included in these subgroups. Overall study results and their limits: In the small 56-69-year group, the increase in depth fell short of significance, most likely because of low power. Because no samples from the day 14 peak response were available, repertoires could be characterized only after the peak T cell response. Nearly half of unique spike-specific TCRs reportedly recognized epitopes outside regions mutated in the B.1.351 and B.1.1.7 variants. Participants were mostly white British and included more females than males, and it was suggested by the authors that clonal diversity may have been underestimated. Only a handful of AZD1222 recipients were SARS-CoV-2 seropositive at baseline, limiting conclusions about previously exposed vaccinees. Vaccine-associated CD4 TCRs spanned the whole spike protein, with dominant responses in regions 160-218 and 743-854. Spike-specific TCR breadth and depth rose significantly after two AZD1222 doses compared with day 0 and with MenACWY recipients.

The CDR3 regions of human TCRbeta chains were subjected to immunosequencing. On the study's bioinformatics: Repertoire TCRs were checked for matches against a reference library of SARS-CoV-2-specific TCRs that had been generated using the MIRA antigen-specificity platform. Breadth meant the fraction of unique TCRs that were SARS-CoV-2-associated, whereas depth meant the fraction of total T cells that were SARS-CoV-2-associated. Using the MIRA data, each spike-specific TCR was assigned both to the spike region to which the TCR was reactive and to a CD4 or CD8 class. Log10-transformed breadth and depth values were compared by one-way ANOVA with Sidak's multiple comparisons tests. TCRdb holds this immuneACCESS table with in-frame rearrangements only. Some clones are missing; in checked studies, unresolved V genes explain under half, and the rest has no known cause. V and J calls and clone size are given by that table; D and trimming were obtained from the DNA. In all, the sample holds 95,000 to 100,000 clones, and around 84% of those were seen once. The top ten clonotypes cover approximately 1.3% of the sample.

CDR1 and CDR2 were assigned from the germline V gene (reference sequence) as MNHEY and SMNVEV. There are 12 amino acids in the CDR3, from cysteine to phenylalanine inclusive. The read is trimmed to its CDR3 DNA, 36 bases read in frame from base 1. Compared with germline, V lacks 6 bases and J lacks 3 bases; bases without a gene match: 1. The sample's time point, from its label and the paper: baseline before first vaccination. Samples from vaccinated people were obtained from the UK trials COV001 and COV002, which included a single-blind randomized controlled phase 2/3 trial of AZD1222 (ChAdOx1 nCoV-19) in healthy adults. For TCRbeta chain sequencing, PBMC samples were collected from trial participants at day 0 and at day 28 after the second dose. With regard to this clone: Its antigen is not yet known. Per-base qualities were not stored, and no clone one base away is much larger.

The receptor was isolated from an adult in good health. Recombination connected TRBV27 to TRBJ1-2, and TRBD1 aligns with 7 junction nucleotides. Sequencing used peripheral blood, obtained on day 0 of AZD1222 vaccination. The encoded CDR3 is CASSRGDYGYTF. At the DNA level, the sequence is TGTGCCAGCAGCAGGGGGGACTATGGCTACACCTTC.